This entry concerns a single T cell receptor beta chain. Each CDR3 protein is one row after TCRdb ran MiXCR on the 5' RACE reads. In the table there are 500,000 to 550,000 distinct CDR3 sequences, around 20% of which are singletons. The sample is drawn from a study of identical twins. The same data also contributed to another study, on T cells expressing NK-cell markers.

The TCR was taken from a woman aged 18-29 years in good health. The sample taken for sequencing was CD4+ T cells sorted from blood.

CDR3 DNA sequence: TGCGCCAGCACCTACAGGGACGCTAGCACAGATACGCAGTATTTT. Protein product: CASTYRDASTDTQYF. J is TRBJ2-3 and V is TRBV10-2, with D perhaps TRBD1 (6 bases). The CDR3 has 15 residues. Trimming removed 7 bases at V and 0 bases at J, with 14 bases between. Germline V CDR1 and CDR2: WSHSY, SAAADI.